These 5 T cell receptor beta chains originate from one sample sequenced in a study of shared clonotypes between healthy human individuals. Some clones are missing from TCRdb's copy, which holds only in-frame ones; the method was immunoSEQ multiplex PCR. Altogether some 900,000 clones are present, about 80% being singletons, with the ten largest covering nearly 1.5%. The sequenced material came from memory CD4+ T cells sorted from blood. Subset specified: CD45RA-negative fraction. Receptors originate from a man aged 18 to 29 in good health.

The chain carries TRBV7-2 and TRBJ1-2; the match to TRBD1 covers 9 bases. This CDR3 region has 14 residues. Germline V gene sequence: CDR1 SGHTA, CDR2 FQGNSA. J lost 8 bases, V lost 6 bases, and 10 bases had no gene match. Written as DNA, the CDR3 is TGTGCCAGCAGGCTAATACAGGGGGCAGAGGGCTACACCTTC. Translation gives CASRLIQGAEGYTF.

This rearrangement joins TRBV2 to TRBJ1-2; no clear D. Germline-derived CDR1 and CDR2 are SNHLY and FYNNEI. V was trimmed by 6 bases and J by 5 bases, leaving 10 bases between them. This CDR3 is built from 12 residues. The CDR3 DNA sequence: TGTGCCAGCAGAGAGAACAATTATGGCTACACCTTC. It encodes CASRENNYGYTF.

Written as DNA, the CDR3 is TGTGCCAGCAGCCAAGAGGCCAGTTCACCCCTCCACTTT. It yields the protein CASSQEASSPLHF. The chain couples TRBV14 to TRBJ1-6; no clear D gene. With 0 bases removed from V and 9 bases from J, the gap between germline ends came to 6 bases. Looked up from germline, CDR1 is SGHDN and CDR2 is FVKESK. The CDR3 runs to 13 residues.

This clone was detected a few times. The gene calls are TRBV7-3 and TRBJ1-6; tentative D call: TRBD1 (6 bases). The V gene lost 6 bases and the J gene lost 9 bases, with 15 bases spanning the gap. This CDR3 contains 14 residues. The germline V gene encodes CDR1 SGHTA and CDR2 FQGTGA. The CDR3 DNA sequence: TGTGCCAGCAGTTTTGGGGGGGCGAGTTCACCCCTCCACTTT. It codes for CASSFGGASSPLHF.

This clone was detected only a few times. The gene calls are TRBV4-1 and TRBJ2-7; 7 bases map to TRBD1. Germline V lookup: CDR1 MGHRA, CDR2 YSYEKL. This CDR3 contains 16 residues. The trim removed 4 bases at V and 3 bases at J, leaving 12 bases unmatched. DNA for the CDR3: TGCGCCAGCAGCCGCACCGTTACAGGGGCGGACTACGAGCAGTACTTC. Protein sequence: CASSRTVTGADYEQYF.